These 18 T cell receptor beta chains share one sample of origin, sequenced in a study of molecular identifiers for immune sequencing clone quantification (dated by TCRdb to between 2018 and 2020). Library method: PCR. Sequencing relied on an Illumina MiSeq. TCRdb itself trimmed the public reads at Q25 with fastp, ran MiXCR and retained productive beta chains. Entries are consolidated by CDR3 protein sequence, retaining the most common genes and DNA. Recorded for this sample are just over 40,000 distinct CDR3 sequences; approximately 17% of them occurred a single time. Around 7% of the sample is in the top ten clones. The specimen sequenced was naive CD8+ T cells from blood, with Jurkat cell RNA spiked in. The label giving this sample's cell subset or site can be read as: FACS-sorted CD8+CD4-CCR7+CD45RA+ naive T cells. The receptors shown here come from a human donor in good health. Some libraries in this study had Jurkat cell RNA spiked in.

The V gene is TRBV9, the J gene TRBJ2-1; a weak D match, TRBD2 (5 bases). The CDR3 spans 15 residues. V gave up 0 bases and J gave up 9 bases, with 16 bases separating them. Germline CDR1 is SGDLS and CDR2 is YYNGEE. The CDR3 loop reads CASSVGVLGSGEQFF. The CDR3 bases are TGTGCCAGCAGCGTAGGGGTTCTAGGGAGTGGTGAGCAGTTCTTC.

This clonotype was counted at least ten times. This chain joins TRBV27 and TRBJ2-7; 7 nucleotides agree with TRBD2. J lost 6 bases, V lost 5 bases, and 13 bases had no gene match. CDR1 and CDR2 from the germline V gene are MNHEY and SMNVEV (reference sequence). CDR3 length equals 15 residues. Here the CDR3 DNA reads TGTGCCAGCAGTGTGGTGGGAGGGCCCCTAGTCGAGCAGTACTTC. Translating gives CASSVVGGPLVEQYF.

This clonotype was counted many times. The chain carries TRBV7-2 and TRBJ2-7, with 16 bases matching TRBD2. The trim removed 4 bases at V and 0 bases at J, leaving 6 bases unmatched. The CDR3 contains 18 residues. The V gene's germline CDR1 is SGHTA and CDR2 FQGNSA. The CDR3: CASSSPGLAGGHSYEQYF. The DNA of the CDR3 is TGTGCCAGCAGCTCTCCGGGACTAGCGGGAGGGCACTCCTACGAGCAGTACTTC.

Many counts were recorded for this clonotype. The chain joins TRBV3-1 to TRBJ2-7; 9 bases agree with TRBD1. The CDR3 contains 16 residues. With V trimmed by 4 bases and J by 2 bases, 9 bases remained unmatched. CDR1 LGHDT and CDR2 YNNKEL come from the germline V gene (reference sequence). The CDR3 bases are TGTGCCAGCAGCCCCCCCACCGGGACAGGGACCTACGAGCAGTACTTC. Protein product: CASSPPTGTGTYEQYF.

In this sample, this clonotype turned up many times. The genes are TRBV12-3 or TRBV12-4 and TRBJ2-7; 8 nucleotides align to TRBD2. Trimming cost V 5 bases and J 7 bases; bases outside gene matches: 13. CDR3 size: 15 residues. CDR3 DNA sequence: TGTGCCAGCAGTCCTGTACTAGCGGACCTAGGAGAGCAGTACTTC. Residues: CASSPVLADLGEQYF.

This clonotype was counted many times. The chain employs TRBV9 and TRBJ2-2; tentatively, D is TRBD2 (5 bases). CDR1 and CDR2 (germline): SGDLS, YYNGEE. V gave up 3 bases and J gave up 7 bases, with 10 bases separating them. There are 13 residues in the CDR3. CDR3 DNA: TGTGCCAGCAGCGGAGGCGGGTACGGGGAGCTGTTTTTT. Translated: CASSGGGYGELFF.

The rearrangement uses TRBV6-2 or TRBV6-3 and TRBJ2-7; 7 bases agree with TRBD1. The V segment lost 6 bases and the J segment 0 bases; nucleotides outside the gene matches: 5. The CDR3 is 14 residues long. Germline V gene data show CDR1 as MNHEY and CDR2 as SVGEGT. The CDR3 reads CASRHRGLSYEQYF. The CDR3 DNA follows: TGTGCCAGCAGACACAGGGGTCTCTCCTACGAGCAGTACTTC.

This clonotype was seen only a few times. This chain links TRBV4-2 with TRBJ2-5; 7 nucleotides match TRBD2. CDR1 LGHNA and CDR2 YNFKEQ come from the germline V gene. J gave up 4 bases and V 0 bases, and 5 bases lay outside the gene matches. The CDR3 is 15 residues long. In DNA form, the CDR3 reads TGTGCCAGCAGCCAAGATGGCGGGAGTATAGAGACCCAGTACTTC. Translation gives CASSQDGGSIETQYF.

CDR3 in amino acids: CASSGQGYIQYF. CDR3 DNA sequence: TGTGCCAGCAGCGGACAGGGATACATTCAGTACTTC. The V gene is TRBV9, the J gene TRBJ2-4; 7 positions match TRBD1. CDR1 and CDR2 from the germline V gene are SGDLS and YYNGEE. The CDR3 extends over 12 amino acids. Trimming cost V 3 bases and J 8 bases; bases outside gene matches: 2.

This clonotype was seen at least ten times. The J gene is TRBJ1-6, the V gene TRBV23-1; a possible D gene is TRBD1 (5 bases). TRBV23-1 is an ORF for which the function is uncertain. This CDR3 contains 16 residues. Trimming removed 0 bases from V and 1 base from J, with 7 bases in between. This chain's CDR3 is CASSQSRQSYNSPLHF. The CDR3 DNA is TGCGCCAGCAGTCAATCGCGACAGTCCTATAATTCACCCCTCCACTTT.

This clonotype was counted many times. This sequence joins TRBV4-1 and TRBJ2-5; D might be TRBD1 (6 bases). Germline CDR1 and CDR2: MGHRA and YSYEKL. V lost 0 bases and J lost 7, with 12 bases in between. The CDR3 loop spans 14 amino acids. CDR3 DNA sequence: TGCGCCAGCAGCCAAGATCGTACAGGGTGGACCCAGTACTTC. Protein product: CASSQDRTGWTQYF.

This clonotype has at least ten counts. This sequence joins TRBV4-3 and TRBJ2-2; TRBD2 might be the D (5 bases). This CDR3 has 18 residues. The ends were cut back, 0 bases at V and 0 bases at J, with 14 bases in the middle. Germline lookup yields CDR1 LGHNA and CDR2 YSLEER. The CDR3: CASSQDPYLAANTGELFF. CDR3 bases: TGCGCCAGCAGCCAAGATCCCTATCTAGCTGCGAACACCGGGGAGCTGTTTTTT.

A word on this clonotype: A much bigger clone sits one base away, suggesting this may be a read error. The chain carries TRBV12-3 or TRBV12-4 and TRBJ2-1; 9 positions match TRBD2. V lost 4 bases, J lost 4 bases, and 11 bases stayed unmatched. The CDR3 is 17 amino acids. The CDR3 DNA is TGTGCCAGCAGTTCAGCGGTAGCGGGAGCTTCTTACAATGAGCAGTTCTTC. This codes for CASSSAVAGASYNEQFF.

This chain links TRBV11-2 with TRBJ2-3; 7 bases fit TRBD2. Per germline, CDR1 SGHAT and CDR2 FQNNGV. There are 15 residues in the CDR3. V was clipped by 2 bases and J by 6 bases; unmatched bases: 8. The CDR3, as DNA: TGTGCCAGCAGCTTAACAAGGACTAGTACGGATACGCAGTATTTT. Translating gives CASSLTRTSTDTQYF.

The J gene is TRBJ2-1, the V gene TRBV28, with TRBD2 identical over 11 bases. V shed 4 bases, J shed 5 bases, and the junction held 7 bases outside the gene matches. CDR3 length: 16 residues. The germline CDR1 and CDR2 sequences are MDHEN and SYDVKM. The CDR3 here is CASSSPLAGGNNEQFF. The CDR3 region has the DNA TGTGCCAGCAGTTCCCCCCTAGCGGGAGGAAACAATGAGCAGTTCTTC.

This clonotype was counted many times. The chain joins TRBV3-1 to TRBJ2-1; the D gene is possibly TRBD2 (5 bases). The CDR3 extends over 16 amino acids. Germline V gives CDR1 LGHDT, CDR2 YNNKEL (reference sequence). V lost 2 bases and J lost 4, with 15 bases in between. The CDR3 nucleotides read TGTGCCAGCAGCCAACGAAGACTAAACCTATACAATGAGCAGTTCTTC. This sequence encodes CASSQRRLNLYNEQFF.

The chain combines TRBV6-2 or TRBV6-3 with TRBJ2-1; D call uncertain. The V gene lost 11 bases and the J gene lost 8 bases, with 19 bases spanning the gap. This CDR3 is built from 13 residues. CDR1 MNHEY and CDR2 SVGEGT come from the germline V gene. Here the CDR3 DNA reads TGTGCCGGCACCGACGTGGGTTTTGATGAGCAGTTCTTC. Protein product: CAGTDVGFDEQFF.

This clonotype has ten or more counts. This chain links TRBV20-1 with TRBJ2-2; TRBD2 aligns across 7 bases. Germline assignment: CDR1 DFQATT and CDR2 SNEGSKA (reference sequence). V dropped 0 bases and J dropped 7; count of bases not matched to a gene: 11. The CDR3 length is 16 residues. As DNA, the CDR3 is TGCAGTGCTAGAGATCTAAGAGCGGGGTTGAGCGGGGAGCTGTTTTTT. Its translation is CSARDLRAGLSGELFF.